These 5 T cell receptor beta chains originate from one sample sequenced in a study of OX40 agonist ivuxolimab in advanced cancers. The repertoire was sequenced with immunoSEQ multiplex PCR; TCRdb's copy has only in-frame clones and lacks some. Of about 130,000 clones listed, 90% are singletons. The material was CD4+ or CD8+ T cells sorted from blood, obtained in a trial of the OX40 agonist ivuxolimab. These receptors all stem from an adult with an advanced solid tumor such as melanoma, head and neck, liver or kidney cancer.

The chain has TRBV5-1 and TRBJ2-5; no definite D call. Trimming took off 0 bases at V and 3 bases at J, with 12 bases between the two ends. The germline gives CDR1 SGHRS, CDR2 YFSETQ. The CDR3 contains 15 residues. The CDR3 bases are TGCGCCAGCAGCTTGGCTGTCTCCGGTGAAGAGACCCAGTACTTC. Residues: CASSLAVSGEETQYF.

V and J are TRBV10-1 and TRBJ1-5; D is undetermined. The CDR3 totals 12 residues. V lost 4 bases and J 4 bases, leaving 5 bases between the germline ends. In germline, CDR1 is WNHNN, CDR2 SYGVQD (reference sequence). The CDR3 DNA is TGCGCCAGCAGTGGGCGGAATCAGCCCCAGCATTTT. Translated, it gives CASSGRNQPQHF.

As concerns this clone: Germline and junction disagree at one end, which may indicate a read error. The genes are TRBV6-5 and TRBJ1-2; maybe TRBD1 (5 bases). CDR3 length equals 9 residues. Germline CDR1 is MNHEY and CDR2 is SVGAGI. The CDR3 bases are TGTGCCAGCAGCGGGGACGCCAGCTTC. It specifies CASSGDASF.

The chain uses TRBV7-8 and TRBJ2-7; 7 nucleotides align to TRBD2. V lost 0 bases and J lost 5; bases outside the gene matches: 7. The length of the CDR3 is 15 residues. Germline lookup yields CDR1 SGHVS and CDR2 FQNEAQ. This chain's CDR3 is CASSLAGGRGDEQYF. Here the CDR3 DNA reads TGTGCCAGCAGCTTAGCGGGCGGGAGAGGGGACGAGCAGTACTTC. Variable domain in full (rest from reference TRBV7-8 and TRBJ2-7): GAGVSQSPRYKVAKRGQDVALRCDPISGHVSLFWYQQALGQGPEFLTYFQNEAQLDKSGLPSDRFFAERPEGSVSTLKIQRTQQEDSAVYLCASSLAGGRGDEQYFGPGTRLTVT.

This clone occurred once. The gene calls are TRBV19 and TRBJ2-2; 13 bases map to TRBD2. CDR1 and CDR2 (germline): LNHDA, SQIVND (reference sequence). CDR3 length: 21 amino acids. The V segment lost 4 bases and the J segment 7 bases; nucleotides outside the gene matches: 21. DNA of the CDR3: TGTGCCAGTAGTACGGACAGGGCCGCGGAACTAGCGGGAGGGCAACGCGGGGAGCTGTTTTTT. Translation: CASSTDRAAELAGGQRGELFF.